The clone carrying this T cell receptor beta chain has a count of ten or more. Its cognate antigen is unknown. Each TCR beta library was made by quantitative 5'-RACE that incorporated molecular barcodes. TCRdb independently ran MiXCR on the 5' RACE reads; one entry per CDR3 protein. The data contain about 500,000 distinct CDR3 sequences, about 12% of them singletons. This CDR3 has 15 amino acids. V was pared by 3 bases and J by 7 bases, with 11 bases of the junction left unmatched. Germline V CDR1 and CDR2: SQVTM, ANQGSEA. The sample is drawn from a study of CD8 T cells in ankylosing spondylitis. Findings of the study overall: Significant enrichment of disease-linked clones was reported in matched ankylosing spondylitis synovial fluid. Earlier literature documents some of the motif variants in reactive arthritis synovial fluid and blood. Several highly homologous variants made up a TCR beta motif, and this motif appeared characteristic of ankylosing spondylitis blood.

The receptor's source is a male donor with ankylosing spondylitis. The chain has TRBV29-1 and TRBJ2-1, with 8 nucleotides matching TRBD1. Sequenced input: blood, either unsorted or a sorted T cell fraction (not recorded which). CDR3: CSVEAQGTGVNEQFF. The CDR3 DNA follows: TGCAGCGTTGAGGCCCAGGGGACAGGTGTGAATGAGCAGTTCTTC.